This T cell receptor beta chain is from a study of T cells in Graves' hyperthyroidism and ophthalmopathy. Background on the study: Before any treatment, at initial diagnosis, peripheral blood was collected. Findings and limits, study-wide: Ophthalmopathy was model-predicted a median around 6.7 months pre-onset. Also found in blood were most expanded thyroid clonotypes above 0.001.

Researchers took RNA transcripts and amplified the TCR beta CDR3 regions from them. First-round RT-PCR of the TCR CDR3 relied on the HTBI primer set. TCRdb re-analysed the multiplex PCR reads in MiXCR, keeping a single row per CDR3 protein. The sample carries about 210,000 distinct CDR3 sequences, more than 15% recorded once. The diagnoses drew upon clinical symptoms, serum thyroxine and TRAb, thyroid ultrasound and orbital computed tomography. The CDR3 spans 14 residues. CDR1 is MNHEY, CDR2 SMNVEV, per germline (reference sequence). Deletions cut 2 bases from V and 2 bases from J, with 7 bases between. This clonotype was counted a few times. Antigen: not known.

Material: blood. The V and J genes are TRBV27 and TRBJ1-5; D might be TRBD1 (5 bases). This TCR derives from a man in his fifties with Graves' hyperthyroidism. CDR3 amino acids: CASSLRDRNQPQHF. DNA of the CDR3: TGTGCCAGCAGTTTACGGGACCGCAATCAGCCCCAGCATTTT.